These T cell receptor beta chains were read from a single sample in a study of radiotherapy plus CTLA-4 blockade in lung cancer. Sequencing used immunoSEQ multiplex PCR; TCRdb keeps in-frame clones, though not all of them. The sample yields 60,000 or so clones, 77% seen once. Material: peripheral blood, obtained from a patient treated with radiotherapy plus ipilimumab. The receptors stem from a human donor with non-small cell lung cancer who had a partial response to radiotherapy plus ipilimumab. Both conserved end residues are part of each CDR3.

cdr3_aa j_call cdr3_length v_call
CASTRQGGGAEKLFF TRBJ1-4 15 TRBV13
CASSPINELAGAPGANVLTF TRBJ2-6 20 TRBV5-4
CASSYLTGQNNYGYTF TRBJ1-2 16 TRBV6-5
CAISDPGTDYGYTF TRBJ1-2 14 TRBV10-3
CASSPGSYEQYF - 12 TRBV18
CASSPPSQGSAAQYF TRBJ2-3 15 TRBV18
CATSRETGTGSGELFF TRBJ2-2 16 TRBV15
CASIGVPPVGYTF TRBJ1-2 13 TRBV19
CASSVLAGLTDTQYF TRBJ2-3 15 TRBV9
CASSLEGRQGRQPQHF TRBJ1-5 16 TRBV7-2
CASSGGTGGVGNYGYTF TRBJ1-2 17 TRBV9
CASSLAGVRTDTQYF TRBJ2-3 15 TRBV5-1
CASSFLGQGTYNEQFF TRBJ2-1 16 TRBV27
CASSLESKGLAPNEQFF TRBJ2-1 17 TRBV7-8
CASSVAGEKETQYF TRBJ2-5 14 TRBV13
CASSKKTSGGPTGELFF TRBJ2-2 17 TRBV14
CASSLPGDRGSYEQYF TRBJ2-7 16 TRBV19
CASSLAILAQETQYF TRBJ2-5 15 TRBV5-1
CASSLAGASREQYF TRBJ2-7 14 TRBV7-9
CASSLSFQGTYEQYF TRBJ2-7 15 TRBV27
CASSLGDTNTDTQYF TRBJ2-3 15 TRBV4-1
CASRTETYGYTF TRBJ1-2 12 TRBV6-5
CASSHTGGLGNEKLFF TRBJ1-4 16 TRBV11-2
CASSLVWSSGGEQYF TRBJ2-7 15 TRBV7-8
CASQGPGEGEKLFF TRBJ1-4 14 TRBV5-6
CASSFTGTGGGSGELFF TRBJ2-2 17 TRBV11-3
CSVEWGQGETQYF TRBJ2-5 13 TRBV29-1
CASMIGTGSQPQHF TRBJ1-5 14 TRBV19
CASSLEGWLNTQYF TRBJ2-3 14 TRBV7-9
CASSSPRLAASNEKLFF TRBJ1-4 17 TRBV7-9
CASSLADIRQGTYNEQFF TRBJ2-1 18 TRBV5-1